The 27 T cell receptor beta chains reported below all come from one sample, sequenced in a study of breast tumors, draining lymph nodes, adjacent tissues. Samples came from axillary lymph nodes draining the breast cancer. TCRdb ran MiXCR on the multiplex PCR reads and lists one entry per CDR3 protein. The sample carries about 270,000 distinct CDR3 sequences, around 31% recorded once. Sequenced input: axillary lymph node tissue. The receptors originated from a female donor with breast cancer. Some clones in this sample may be carry-over from other donors' samples.

This clonotype was counted at least ten times. This may come from a read error, since a much larger clone is one base off. The CDR3 does not close with the conserved phenylalanine or tryptophan, likely indicating a read error. The V call is TRBV10-3, the J call TRBJ2-5, with TRBD1 matching over 8 bases. Germline CDR1 ENHRY, CDR2 SYGVKD. The CDR3 spans 14 residues. V gave up 7 bases and J gave up 5 bases; unmatched junction bases: 9. The CDR3 is CAIKSTGDGETQYS. CDR3 in DNA: TGTGCCATCAAGTCGACAGGGGATGGGGAGACCCAGTACTCC.

This clonotype was detected many times. The chain combines TRBV7-9 with TRBJ2-6, with D unresolved. The germline CDR1 and CDR2 sequences are SEHNR and FQNEAQ (reference sequence). The CDR3 totals 16 residues. Trimming cost V 0 bases and J 4 bases, with 10 bases left between them. The CDR3: CASSLAGRRGANVLTF. In nucleotides, the CDR3 is TGTGCCAGCAGCTTAGCTGGAAGACGAGGGGCCAACGTCCTGACTTTC.

Worth noting for this clonotype: With a much larger clone just one base away, this may be a read error. The rearrangement links TRBV7-9 to TRBJ2-1; the match to TRBD2 covers 7 bases. This CDR3 has 15 amino acids. The germline gives CDR1 SEHNR, CDR2 FQNEAQ (reference sequence). The DNA of the CDR3 is TGTGCCAGCAGCTTAGACATTTTGGCGGGGGATGAGCAGCTCTTC. Amino acids: CASSLDILAGDEQLF.

This clonotype occurred many times. The rearrangement links TRBV10-3 to TRBJ2-1, with D tentatively TRBD2 (5 bases). Germline CDR1 and CDR2: ENHRY and SYGVKD. V lost 8 bases and J 0 bases, leaving 11 bases between the germline ends. This CDR3 region has 14 residues. CDR3 protein: CAIRTGSSYNEQFF. For the CDR3, the DNA is TGTGCCATCCGGACGGGGAGCTCCTACAATGAGCAGTTCTTC.

In regard to this clonotype: This could be a read error, since a much larger clone is one nucleotide away. This chain joins TRBV7-8 and TRBJ2-7; 8 nucleotides match TRBD2. The J segment lost 5 bases and the V segment lost 2 bases, leaving 11 bases of the junction unmatched. The CDR3 runs 16 residues. From germline, CDR1 is SGHVS and CDR2 FQNEAQ. CDR3 DNA: TGTGCCAGCAGCTTAATAGTAGCGGGAAATCTCCACGAGCAGTACTTC. It translates to CASSLIVAGNLHEQYF.

V usage is TRBV12-3 or TRBV12-4 and J usage is TRBJ1-1; D is uncertain. CDR3 length: 15 amino acids. With 5 bases removed from V and 4 bases from J, the gap between germline ends came to 17 bases. In DNA, the CDR3 is TGTGCCAGCAGTCCCTCGATTCGGGGTGGCACTGAAGCTTTCTTT. Translated: CASSPSIRGGTEAFF.

This clonotype was detected ten times or more. This sequence joins TRBV5-8 and TRBJ2-3; D could derive from TRBD1 or TRBD2 (6 bases each). The CDR3 is made up of 16 amino acids. The V gene's germline CDR1 is SGHTS and CDR2 YDEGEE. The germline V and J ends were trimmed by 0 bases and 0 bases, with 11 bases remaining between them. CDR3 sequence (DNA): TGTGCCAGCAGCTTGGAGCAGGGGAGGAGCACAGATACGCAGTATTTT. Amino acid sequence: CASSLEQGRSTDTQYF.

The chain couples TRBV6-5 to TRBJ1-5; the D gene is possibly TRBD1 (5 bases). Germline V gene lookup returns CDR1 MNHEY and CDR2 SVGAGI. With 6 bases removed from V and 2 bases from J, the gap between germline ends came to 20 bases. The CDR3 consists of 17 residues. The CDR3 nucleotides read TGTGCCAGCAGCCCCCAACGGGGGGAAGGGGGCAATCAGCCCCAGCATTTT. It is translated as CASSPQRGEGGNQPQHF.

The gene calls are TRBV10-2 and TRBJ2-2; D might be TRBD2 (6 bases). Germline V gene lookup returns CDR1 WSHSY and CDR2 SAAADI. With 7 bases removed from V and 0 bases from J, the gap between germline ends came to 12 bases. This CDR3 spans 15 amino acids. CDR3 DNA: TGCGCCAGCACCTCGGGGGTCCCGAACACCGGGGAGCTGTTTTTT. Amino acids: CASTSGVPNTGELFF.

V usage is TRBV24-1 and J usage is TRBJ2-3; 12 bases fit TRBD2. The CDR3 is 17 amino acids. Unmatched junction bases numbered 11, after V lost 5 bases and J lost 6 bases. Per the germline V gene, CDR1 is KGHDR and CDR2 is SFDVKD. CDR3 sequence: CATSAVLAGGRFDTQYF. CDR3 in DNA: TGTGCCACCAGTGCTGTACTAGCGGGAGGACGGTTCGATACGCAGTATTTT.

This clonotype was detected once. A much larger clone differs from this one at a single base, so this may be a read error. V gene TRBV12-3 or TRBV12-4 combines with J gene TRBJ2-5, with no clear D. The CDR3 totals 16 residues. The DNA for the CDR3 is TGTGCCAGCAGTTTGTCCGGTGGAGTCATGCAAGAGACCCAGGACTTC. This encodes CASSLSGGVMQETQDF.

This clonotype appeared a few times. The chain recombines TRBV30 with TRBJ1-2, with 7 bases matching TRBD1. The CDR3 has 12 amino acids. V dropped 0 bases and J dropped 14; count of bases not matched to a gene: 9. CDR1 and CDR2 (germline): GTSNPN, SVGIG (reference sequence). The CDR3 loop reads CAWSVDRVIHTF. CDR3 DNA sequence: TGTGCCTGGAGTGTAGACAGGGTCATTCATACCTTC.

The chain carries TRBV2 and TRBJ2-1, with 8 bases matching TRBD2. Germline V gives CDR1 SNHLY, CDR2 FYNNEI. CDR3 length: 14 amino acids. The V gene end was trimmed by 10 bases and the J gene end by 4 bases; junction bases not matched to a gene: 9. CDR3 amino acids: CATARTSSYNEQFF. The CDR3 coding sequence is TGTGCCACCGCGAGGACTAGCAGTTACAATGAGCAGTTCTTC.

A remark on this clonotype: The junction departs from germline at one end; a sequencing error may be responsible. This chain uses TRBV6-5 with TRBJ2-6; either TRBD1 or TRBD2 may fit D (5 bases each). There are 15 residues in the CDR3. The germline V gene has CDR1 MNHEY and CDR2 SVGAGI. CDR3 sequence reads: CASRRGKGWGNTEAF. The CDR3 nucleotides read TGTGCCAGCAGGCGCGGCAAGGGGTGGGGGAACACTGAAGCTTTC.

Worth noting for this clonotype: One base away lies a much larger clone, so this may be a sequencing read error. The V call is TRBV7-9, the J call TRBJ1-3; D is undetermined. The CDR3 runs 17 residues. Trimming cost V 3 bases and J 11 bases, with 26 bases left between them. Germline CDR1 SEHNR, CDR2 FQNEAQ (reference sequence). CDR3 protein: CASSLPPRESRLDPIYF. The CDR3 DNA reads as TGTGCCAGCAGCTTGCCCCCACGGGAGTCCCGTTTAGACCCCATATATTTT.

At least ten counts were recorded for this clonotype. The rearrangement uses TRBV25-1 and TRBJ2-2, with D uncertain. Germline assignment: CDR1 MGHDK and CDR2 SYGVNS. The length of the CDR3 is 9 residues. CDR3 bases: TGTGCGAACACCGGGGAGCTGTTTTTT. Translating gives CANTGELFF.

Remarks on this clonotype: With a much larger clone just one base away, this may be a read error. Lacking the conserved final phenylalanine or tryptophan, this CDR3 likely reflects a read error. The chain employs TRBV12-3 or TRBV12-4 and TRBJ2-1; 8 bases align to TRBD2. The CDR3 runs to 14 residues. With V trimmed by 6 bases and J by 7 bases, 8 bases remained unmatched. The CDR3 is CASSRGLAWNEQFL. For the CDR3, the DNA is TGTGCCAGCAGCCGTGGACTAGCATGGAATGAGCAGTTCTTG.

This clonotype was picked up many times. This sequence joins TRBV12-3 or TRBV12-4 and TRBJ2-1; 8 bases map to TRBD2. The CDR3 is 16 amino acids. Trimming removed 3 bases from V and 6 bases from J; junction bases left unmatched: 10. CDR3 residues: CASSLGLAGFPNEQFF. CDR3 bases: TGTGCCAGCAGTTTGGGGCTAGCGGGCTTCCCCAATGAGCAGTTCTTC.

The chain joins TRBV7-9 to TRBJ2-3; D ambiguous. The germline CDR1 and CDR2 sequences are SEHNR and FQNEAQ (reference sequence). Trimming took off 4 bases at V and 3 bases at J, with 14 bases between the two ends. The CDR3 totals 15 residues. CDR3 nucleotide sequence: TGTGCCAGCAGCTCGACCGAGTGGGGAACAGATACGCAGTATTTT. It codes for CASSSTEWGTDTQYF.

The chain recombines TRBV20-1 with TRBJ2-5, with 11 bases aligning to TRBD2. The junction had 7 bases not matched to a gene; V was cut back by 5 bases and J by 5 bases. Germline CDR1 and CDR2: DFQATT and SNEGSKA (reference sequence). The CDR3 length is 14 residues. The CDR3 DNA is TGCAGTGCTTATAGCGGGAGGGCCTTTGAGACCCAGTACTTC. Encoded protein: CSAYSGRAFETQYF.

This clonotype has at least ten counts. The rearrangement joins TRBV20-1 to TRBJ2-3, with D possibly being TRBD2 (5 bases). This CDR3 spans 14 amino acids. Trimming cost V 2 bases and J 6 bases, with 15 bases left between them. Germline CDR1 DFQATT, CDR2 SNEGSKA (reference sequence). CDR3 sequence: CSARRPSPGDTQYF. DNA for the CDR3: TGCAGTGCTAGAAGGCCTAGCCCGGGGGATACGCAGTATTTT.

The table lists this clonotype with many counts. The chain is built from TRBV7-2 and TRBJ2-3; TRBD1 matches 8 bases. CDR3 length: 15 residues. Germline CDR1 SGHTA, CDR2 FQGNSA. V shed 3 bases, J shed 4 bases, and the junction held 6 bases outside the gene matches. CDR3 sequence (DNA): TGTGCCAGCAGCTTCTCGGCAGGGGGCCCAGATACGCAGTATTTT. Amino acids: CASSFSAGGPDTQYF.

The chain has TRBV6-1 and TRBJ1-5; 9 bases align to TRBD1. The J segment lost 5 bases and the V segment lost 0 bases, leaving 2 bases of the junction unmatched. The CDR3 is 15 amino acids. CDR1 is MNHNS, CDR2 SASEGT, per germline. The CDR3 DNA reads TGTGCCAGCAGTGAAGCGGACAGGGGTGATCAGCCCCAGCATTTT. The encoded protein is CASSEADRGDQPQHF.

The chain carries TRBV11-2 and TRBJ2-1, with unresolved D. Germline V gene sequence: CDR1 SGHAT, CDR2 FQNNGV. There are 13 residues in the CDR3. V gave up 1 base and J gave up 9 bases, with 10 bases separating them. In DNA form, the CDR3 reads TGTGCCAGCAGCTTAGGTAACAACACTGAGCAGTTCTTC. Protein product: CASSLGNNTEQFF.

The chain has TRBV3-1 and TRBJ1-4, with D possibly TRBD1 on 6 matching bases. The CDR3 runs to 17 residues. Looked up from germline, CDR1 is LGHDT and CDR2 is YNNKEL (reference sequence). The V end was cut by 3 bases, the J end by 4 bases, with 18 bases between. This CDR3 reads CASSQGANRALNEKLFF. The CDR3 DNA reads as TGTGCCAGCAGCCAGGGGGCCAACAGGGCTCTTAATGAAAAACTGTTTTTT.

Ten or more counts support this clonotype. The V gene is TRBV2, the J gene TRBJ1-5; TRBD1 might be the D (5 bases). V was pared by 6 bases and J by 7 bases, with 16 bases between. There are 14 residues in the CDR3. Germline V gives CDR1 SNHLY, CDR2 FYNNEI. CDR3 nucleotide sequence: TGTGCCAGCAGCCTTAGAGGACGGGGGCAGCCCCAGCATTTT. Protein: CASSLRGRGQPQHF.

A remark on this clonotype: At one end, the junction sequence differs from germline, possibly due to a read error. The gene calls are TRBV2 and TRBJ1-5; maybe TRBD1 (6 bases). The CDR3 covers 15 residues. Germline V CDR1 and CDR2: SNHLY, FYNNEI. This CDR3 reads CASSAASGDNEPQHF. The CDR3 DNA reads as TGTGCCAGCAGTGCGGCTAGCGGGGACAATGAGCCCCAGCATTTT.